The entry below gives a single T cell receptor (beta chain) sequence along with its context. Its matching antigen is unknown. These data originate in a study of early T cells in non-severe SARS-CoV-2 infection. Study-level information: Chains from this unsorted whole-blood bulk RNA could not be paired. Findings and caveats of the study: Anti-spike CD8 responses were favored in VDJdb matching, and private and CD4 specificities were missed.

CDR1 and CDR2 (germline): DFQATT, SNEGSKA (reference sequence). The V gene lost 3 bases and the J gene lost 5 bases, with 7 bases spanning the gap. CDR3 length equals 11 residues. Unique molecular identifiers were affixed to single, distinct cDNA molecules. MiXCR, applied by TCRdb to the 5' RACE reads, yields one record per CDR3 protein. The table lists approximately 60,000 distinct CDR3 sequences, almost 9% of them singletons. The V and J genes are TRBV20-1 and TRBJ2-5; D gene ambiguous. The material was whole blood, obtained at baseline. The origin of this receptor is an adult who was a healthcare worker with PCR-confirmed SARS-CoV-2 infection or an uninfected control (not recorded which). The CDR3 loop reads CSARLPETQYF. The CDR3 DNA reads TGCAGTGCTAGGCTCCCTGAGACCCAGTACTTC.